One sample yielded the 13 T cell receptor beta chains listed below, sequenced in a study of control samples from healthy donors and cancer patients. Profiled with immunoSEQ multiplex PCR; TCRdb holds only in-frame clones, not every one. The table lists about 90,000 clones, about nine tenths of them singletons. The sequencing input was blood. Receptors were obtained from a woman in her late teens or twenties in good health.

V gene TRBV19 combines with J gene TRBJ2-3; either TRBD1 or TRBD2 may supply D (6 bases each). Germline-derived CDR1 and CDR2 are LNHDA and SQIVND (reference sequence). The V end lost 4 bases, the J end lost 2 bases, and 16 bases lay between the germline ends. The CDR3 spans 16 residues. The DNA for the CDR3 is TGTGCCAGTAGTAACAGAGGGGGGACTTACACAGATACGCAGTATTTT. This codes for CASSNRGGTYTDTQYF.

This chain links TRBV3-1 (or the pseudogene TRBV3-2) with TRBJ2-1, with D perhaps TRBD1 (5 bases). This CDR3 is 15 amino acids long. Germline V gene lookup returns CDR1 LGHDT and CDR2 YNNKEL (reference sequence). The V end lost 6 bases, the J end lost 8 bases, and 20 bases lay between the germline ends. This CDR3 reads CASSHNNLRAHEQFF. For the CDR3, the DNA is TGTGCCAGCAGTCATAACAACCTCAGGGCCCATGAGCAGTTCTTC.

The V and J genes are TRBV6-2 or TRBV6-3 and TRBJ1-5; D unresolved. V was cut by 0 bases and J by 4 bases, with 10 bases left in between. From germline, CDR1 is MNHEY and CDR2 SVGEGT. CDR3 length equals 15 residues. The CDR3 sequence: CASSYSKAVNQPQHF. For the CDR3, the DNA is TGTGCCAGCAGTTACTCGAAGGCAGTAAATCAGCCCCAGCATTTT.

The V call is TRBV4-1, the J call TRBJ2-7; either TRBD1 or TRBD2 may supply D (6 bases each). CDR3 size: 14 residues. Looked up from germline, CDR1 is MGHRA and CDR2 is YSYEKL. V lost 1 base to trimming and J lost 5 bases, with 12 bases between them. The CDR3 nucleotides read TGCGCCAGCAGCCAAGTAGGGGGGTTCGACGAGCAGTACTTC. Translating it yields CASSQVGGFDEQYF.

The chain uses TRBV3-1 (or the pseudogene TRBV3-2) and TRBJ2-3, with 9 bases matching TRBD2. Looked up from germline, CDR1 is LGHDT and CDR2 is YNNKEL (reference sequence). Trimming took 0 bases from V and 5 from J; bases not matched to a gene: 3. The CDR3 loop spans 15 amino acids. The CDR3: CASSQEKRGVDTQYF. The CDR3 nucleotides are TGTGCCAGCAGCCAAGAGAAGCGGGGGGTAGATACGCAGTATTTT.

The rearrangement uses TRBV6-5 and TRBJ1-6, with 7 bases that match TRBD1. This CDR3 spans 14 amino acids. The V segment lost 7 bases and the J segment 8 bases; nucleotides outside the gene matches: 8. Germline CDR1 reads MNHEY; CDR2 reads SVGAGI. The CDR3 region is CASTPQGLDSPLHF. The CDR3 DNA follows: TGTGCCAGCACCCCACAGGGGTTGGATTCACCCCTCCACTTT.

The J gene is TRBJ2-7, the V gene TRBV29-1, with 7 bases lining up with TRBD2. The CDR3 is 13 amino acids. Germline assignment: CDR1 SQVTM and CDR2 ANQGSEA. The trim removed 3 bases at V and 1 base at J, leaving 3 bases unmatched. For the CDR3, the DNA is TGCAGCGTTGAGAGGCGGGGGTCCTACGAGCAGTACTTC. Amino acids: CSVERRGSYEQYF.

The chain is built from TRBV5-1 and TRBJ2-7; D remains ambiguous. The germline gives CDR1 SGHRS, CDR2 YFSETQ. V lost 4 bases and J lost 2, with 13 bases in between. CDR3 length equals 14 residues. Here the CDR3 reads CASSPANEPYEQYF. The CDR3 DNA follows: TGCGCCAGCAGCCCTGCGAACGAACCCTACGAGCAGTACTTC.

The count of this clone is one. The chain uses TRBV6-2 or TRBV6-3 and TRBJ1-3; no reliable D call. Germline V gene data show CDR1 as MNHEY and CDR2 as SVGEGT. This CDR3 is 15 amino acids long. The V and J ends lost 4 bases and 4 bases respectively, with 14 bases between them. The CDR3 DNA reads TGTGCCAGCAGTTCAGACGGAACTCCGGGAAACACCATATATTTT. Translating gives CASSSDGTPGNTIYF.

The genes are TRBV4-1 and TRBJ1-1; D unclear. The V gene lost 3 bases and the J gene lost 1 base, with 3 bases spanning the gap. Germline V gene lookup returns CDR1 MGHRA and CDR2 YSYEKL. This CDR3 comprises 12 residues. In DNA form, the CDR3 reads TGCGCCAGCAGCCACCCGAACACTGAAGCTTTCTTT. Translated: CASSHPNTEAFF.

The V and J genes are TRBV2 and TRBJ1-2; no reliable D call. Between the trimmed V and J ends, which lost 9 bases and 3 bases, there was a span of 17 bases. CDR3 length: 14 residues. The V gene's germline CDR1 is SNHLY and CDR2 FYNNEI. The CDR3 DNA reads TGTGCCAGGGGAAAGAGTGAGGATGACTATGGCTACACCTTC. Protein sequence: CARGKSEDDYGYTF.

In this sample, this clone is large. The rearrangement joins TRBV7-3 to TRBJ1-2; 10 positions agree with TRBD1. The V gene end was trimmed by 1 base and the J gene end by 8 bases; junction bases not matched to a gene: 4. The CDR3 runs 14 residues. CDR1 and CDR2 from the germline V gene are SGHTA and FQGTGA. The CDR3 sequence: CASSLRGQGEGYTF. For the CDR3, the DNA is TGTGCCAGCAGCTTAAGAGGACAGGGGGAGGGCTACACCTTC.

V is TRBV7-3 and J is TRBJ2-1; 12 bases line up with TRBD1. V lost 6 bases and J lost 9; bases outside the gene matches: 12. Germline V gene sequence: CDR1 SGHTA, CDR2 FQGTGA. The CDR3 totals 16 residues. The CDR3 sequence is CASSSGPGQGAPEQFF. CDR3 sequence (DNA): TGTGCCAGCAGTTCCGGCCCGGGACAGGGGGCACCTGAGCAGTTCTTC.